This TCR beta chain is from a study of CD8 T cells in ankylosing spondylitis. One entry per CDR3 protein results from TCRdb running MiXCR on the 5' RACE reads. The table shows over 130,000 distinct CDR3 sequences, with 40% to 50% occurring only once. Trimming stripped 5 bases from V and 3 bases from J, with 14 bases between. Germline V gene sequence: CDR1 MNHEY, CDR2 SMNVEV (reference sequence). CDR3 size: 14 residues. This clonotype originated in a male donor with ankylosing spondylitis. The genes are TRBV27 and TRBJ2-7; the D gene is possibly TRBD2 (5 bases). The sequencing sample was made of synovial fluid, either unsorted or a sorted T cell fraction (not recorded which). DNA for the CDR3: TGTGCCAGCAGTCCCTCCTTAGCGAGCTACGAGCAGTACTTC. This translates into CASSPSLASYEQYF.